Listed below are T cell receptor beta chains from one sample, sequenced in a study of CD8+CD57+ T cells in acquired aplastic anemia. MiXCR, applied by TCRdb to the reads, yields one record per CDR3 protein. The sample lists over 150,000 distinct CDR3 sequences; 50% to 65% were seen once. The sequencing input was sorted CD4+, CD8+, or CD8+CD57+ T cells (not recorded which) from PBMCs. Source of these receptors: a human donor with aplastic anemia. The CDR3 runs from the conserved cysteine through the conserved F or W. Size values are once, few and many counts, or a class for expanded clones, and some rows have none.

size	V	J	CDR3
many	TRBV29-1	TRBJ1-2	CSVKPPRVGYTF
-	TRBV24-1	TRBJ1-4	CATSDSKRGVSTTNEKLFF
once	TRBV7-9	TRBJ2-7	CASSPHAGRDEQYF
-	TRBV20-1	TRBJ2-5	CSAGGSGGRAETQYF
many	TRBV7-9	TRBJ2-7	CASSPISSYEQYF
-	TRBV7-2	TRBJ2-1	CASSFEVYNEQFF
-	TRBV10-3	TRBJ2-1	CAVNSLNEQFF
many	TRBV4-1	TRBJ1-2	CASRPVGTGRGYTF
-	TRBV2	TRBJ1-1	CASKGQGSTEAFF
-	TRBV24-1	TRBJ2-7	CATSGSGLHYEQYF
-	TRBV5-5	TRBJ2-1	CASSRWGGDNTEQFF
few	TRBV4-2	TRBJ1-2	CASSQGGGGTNYGYTF
few	TRBV6-1	TRBJ1-5	CASSDDSQVQPQHF
once	TRBV7-8	TRBJ1-4	CASSPAGDDNEKLFF
-	TRBV7-9	TRBJ2-7	CASSFPLAGGYEQYF
-	TRBV15	TRBJ1-4	CATSRTNEKLFF
few	TRBV12-3/TRBV12-4	TRBJ1-5	CASIGAVQHF